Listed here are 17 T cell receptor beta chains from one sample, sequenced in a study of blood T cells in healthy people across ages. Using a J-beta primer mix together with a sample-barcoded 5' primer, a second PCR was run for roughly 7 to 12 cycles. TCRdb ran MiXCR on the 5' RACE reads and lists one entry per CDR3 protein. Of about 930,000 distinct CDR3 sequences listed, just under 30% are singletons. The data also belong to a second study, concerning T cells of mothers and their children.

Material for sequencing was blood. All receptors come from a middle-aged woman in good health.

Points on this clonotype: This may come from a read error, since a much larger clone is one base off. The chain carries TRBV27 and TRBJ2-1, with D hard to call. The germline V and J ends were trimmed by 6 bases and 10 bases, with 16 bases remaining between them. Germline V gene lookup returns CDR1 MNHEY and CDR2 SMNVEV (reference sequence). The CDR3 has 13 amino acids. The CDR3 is CASRPLEVQEQFF. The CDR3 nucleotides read TGTGCCAGCAGGCCTCTCGAAGTACAAGAGCAGTTCTTC.

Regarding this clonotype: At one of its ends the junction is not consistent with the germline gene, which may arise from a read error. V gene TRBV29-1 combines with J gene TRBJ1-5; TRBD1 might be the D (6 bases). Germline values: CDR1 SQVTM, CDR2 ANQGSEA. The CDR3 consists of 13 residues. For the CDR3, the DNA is TGCGGCGTGGAGGTACAGGGAAATCAGCCCCAGCATTTT. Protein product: CGVEVQGNQPQHF.

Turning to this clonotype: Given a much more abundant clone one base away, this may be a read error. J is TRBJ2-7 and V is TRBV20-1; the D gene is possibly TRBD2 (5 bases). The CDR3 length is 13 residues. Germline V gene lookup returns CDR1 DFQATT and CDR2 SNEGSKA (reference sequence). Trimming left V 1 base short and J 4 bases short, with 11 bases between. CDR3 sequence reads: CSARGTSCYEQYF. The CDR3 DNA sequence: TGCAGTGCTAGAGGAACTAGTTGTTACGAGCAGTACTTC.

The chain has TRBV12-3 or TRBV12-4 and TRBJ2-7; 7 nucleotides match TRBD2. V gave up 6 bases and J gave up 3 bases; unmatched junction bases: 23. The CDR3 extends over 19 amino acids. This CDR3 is CASSPGGRGTSPSFYEQYF. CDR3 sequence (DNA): TGTGCCAGCAGCCCGGGCGGGCGGGGGACCAGTCCCTCGTTCTACGAGCAGTACTTC.

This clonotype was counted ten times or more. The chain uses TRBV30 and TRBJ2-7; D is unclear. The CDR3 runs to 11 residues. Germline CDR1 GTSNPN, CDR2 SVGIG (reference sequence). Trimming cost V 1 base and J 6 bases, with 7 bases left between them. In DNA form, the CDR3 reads TGTGCCTGGAGTGATATGAGCGAGCAGTACTTC. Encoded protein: CAWSDMSEQYF.

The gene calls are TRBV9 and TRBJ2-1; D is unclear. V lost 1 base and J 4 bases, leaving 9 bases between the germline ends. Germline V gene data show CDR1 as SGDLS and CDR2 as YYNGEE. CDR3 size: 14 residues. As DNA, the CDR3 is TGTGCCAGCAGCGTAACTTGGGGTTACAATGAGCAGTTCTTC. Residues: CASSVTWGYNEQFF.

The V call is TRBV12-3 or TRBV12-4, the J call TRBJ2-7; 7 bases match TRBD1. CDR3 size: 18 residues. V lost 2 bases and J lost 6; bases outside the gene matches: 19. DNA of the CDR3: TGTGCCAGCAGTTTATATTCTCTGCGGGCAGGGGGAAGGCGCGAGCAGTACTTC. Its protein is CASSLYSLRAGGRREQYF.

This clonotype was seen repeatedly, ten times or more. The CDR3 region is CSVGGGGYEQYF. CDR3 nucleotides: TGCAGCGTTGGCGGCGGAGGCTACGAGCAGTACTTC. V and J are TRBV29-1 and TRBJ2-7; tentatively, D is TRBD2 (5 bases). V lost 4 bases, J lost 3 bases, and 10 bases lay in between. The CDR3 length is 12 residues. Germline assignment: CDR1 SQVTM and CDR2 ANQGSEA.

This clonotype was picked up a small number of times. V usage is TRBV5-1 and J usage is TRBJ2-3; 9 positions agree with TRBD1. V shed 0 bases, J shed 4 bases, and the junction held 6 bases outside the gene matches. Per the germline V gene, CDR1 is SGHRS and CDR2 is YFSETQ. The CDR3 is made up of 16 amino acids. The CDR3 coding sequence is TGCGCCAGCAGCTTGGAAGGGACAGGGTACGCAGATACGCAGTATTTT. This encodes CASSLEGTGYADTQYF. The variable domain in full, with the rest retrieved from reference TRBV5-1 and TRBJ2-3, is KAGVTQTPRYLIKTRGQQVTLSCSPISGHRSVSWYQQTPGQGLQFLFEYFSETQRNKGNFPGRFSGRQFSNSRSEMNVSTLELGDSALYLCASSLEGTGYADTQYFGPGTRLTVL.

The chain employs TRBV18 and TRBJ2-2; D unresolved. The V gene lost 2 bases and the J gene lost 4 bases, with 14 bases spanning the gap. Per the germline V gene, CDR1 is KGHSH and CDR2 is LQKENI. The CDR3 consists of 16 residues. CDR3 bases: TGTGCCAGCTCACCAGGGCTCACCGCCTCCACCGGGGAGCTGTTTTTT. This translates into CASSPGLTASTGELFF.

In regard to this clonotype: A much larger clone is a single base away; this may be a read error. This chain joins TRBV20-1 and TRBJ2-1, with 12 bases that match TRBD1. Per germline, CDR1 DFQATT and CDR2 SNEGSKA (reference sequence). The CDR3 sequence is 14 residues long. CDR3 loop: CSASLGQGANEQDF. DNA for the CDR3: TGCAGTGCTAGTTTGGGACAGGGGGCCAACGAGCAGGACTTC.

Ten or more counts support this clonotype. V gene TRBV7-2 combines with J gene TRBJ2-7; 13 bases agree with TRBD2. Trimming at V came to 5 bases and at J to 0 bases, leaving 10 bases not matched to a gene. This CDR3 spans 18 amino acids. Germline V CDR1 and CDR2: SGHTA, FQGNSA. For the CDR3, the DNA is TGTGCCAGCAGCCGACAGGGACTAGCGGGGCTTAACTCCTACGAGCAGTACTTC. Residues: CASSRQGLAGLNSYEQYF. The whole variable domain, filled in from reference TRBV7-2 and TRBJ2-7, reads GAGVSQSPSNKVTEKGKDVELRCDPISGHTALYWYRQSLGQGLEFLIYFQGNSAPDKSGLPSDRFSAERTGGSVSTLTIQRTQQEDSAVYLCASSRQGLAGLNSYEQYFGPGTRLTVT.

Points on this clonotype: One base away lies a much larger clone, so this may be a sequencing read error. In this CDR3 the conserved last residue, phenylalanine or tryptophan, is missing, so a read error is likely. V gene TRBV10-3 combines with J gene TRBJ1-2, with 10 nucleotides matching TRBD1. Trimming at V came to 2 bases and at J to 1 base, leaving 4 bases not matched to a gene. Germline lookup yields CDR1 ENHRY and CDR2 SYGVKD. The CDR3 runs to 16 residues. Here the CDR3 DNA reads TGTGCCATCAGTGAGGATGGACAGGGGGTTAACTATGGCTACACCTCC. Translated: CAISEDGQGVNYGYTS.

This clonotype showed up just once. Here the CDR3 reads CASSSLGHIQYF. The DNA of the CDR3 is TGTGCCAGCAGCTCCCTGGGCCACATTCAGTACTTC. The V call is TRBV6-6, the J call TRBJ2-7, with D unresolved. The assigned J gene may be wrong: the sequence end matches TRBJ2-4 better. The CDR3 length is 12 residues. The germline V gene encodes CDR1 MNHNY and CDR2 SVGAGI (reference sequence).

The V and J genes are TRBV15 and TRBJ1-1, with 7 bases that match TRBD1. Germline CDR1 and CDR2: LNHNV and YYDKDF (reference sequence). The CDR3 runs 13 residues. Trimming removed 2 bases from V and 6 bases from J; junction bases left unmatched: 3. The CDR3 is CATSRRQGPEAFF. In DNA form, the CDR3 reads TGTGCCACCAGCAGACGACAGGGCCCTGAAGCTTTCTTT.

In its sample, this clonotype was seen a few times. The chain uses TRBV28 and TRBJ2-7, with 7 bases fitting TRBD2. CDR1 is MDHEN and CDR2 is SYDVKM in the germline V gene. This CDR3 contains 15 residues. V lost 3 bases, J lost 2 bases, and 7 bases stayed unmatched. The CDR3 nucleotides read TGTGCCAGCAGTTTTGGGAGCGGGGCCGCCTACGAGCAGTACTTC. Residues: CASSFGSGAAYEQYF.

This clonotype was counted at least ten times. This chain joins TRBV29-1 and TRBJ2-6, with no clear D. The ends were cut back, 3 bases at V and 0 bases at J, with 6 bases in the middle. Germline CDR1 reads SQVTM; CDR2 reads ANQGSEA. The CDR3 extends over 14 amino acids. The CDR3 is CSVDSDSGANVLTF. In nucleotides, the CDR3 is TGCAGCGTTGATTCCGACTCTGGGGCCAACGTCCTGACTTTC.